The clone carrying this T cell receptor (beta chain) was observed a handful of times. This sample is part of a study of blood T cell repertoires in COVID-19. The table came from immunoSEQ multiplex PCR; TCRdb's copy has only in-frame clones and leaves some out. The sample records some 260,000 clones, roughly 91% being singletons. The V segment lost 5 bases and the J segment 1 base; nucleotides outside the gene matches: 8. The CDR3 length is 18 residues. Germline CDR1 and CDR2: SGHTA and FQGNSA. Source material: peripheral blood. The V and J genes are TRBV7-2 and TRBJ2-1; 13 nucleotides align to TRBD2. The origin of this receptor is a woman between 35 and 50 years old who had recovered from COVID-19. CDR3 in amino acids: CASSRGLAGVGSYNEQFF. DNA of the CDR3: TGTGCCAGCAGCCGCGGACTAGCGGGAGTGGGGTCCTACAATGAGCAGTTCTTC. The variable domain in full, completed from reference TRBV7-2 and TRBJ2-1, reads GAGVSQSPSNKVTEKGKDVELRCDPISGHTALYWYRQSLGQGLEFLIYFQGNSAPDKSGLPSDRFSAERTGGSVSTLTIQRTQQEDSAVYLCASSRGLAGVGSYNEQFFGPGTRLTVL.